These T cell receptor beta chains were read from a single sample in a study of blood T cell repertoires in COVID-19. This table comes from immunoSEQ multiplex PCR, and its TCRdb copy is limited to in-frame clones, with some not included. The table lists approximately 260,000 clones, 70% to 90% of them singletons. Sequencing input: peripheral blood. These receptors all come from a man aged 18 to 30 with active or convalescent COVID-19. The CDR3 runs from the conserved cysteine through the conserved F or W. D genes are given only for firm matches. Clone size appears in some rows only: once, few, many, or a class for an expanded clone.

length	V	J	size	D	DNA	CDR3
13	TRBV10-1	TRBJ1-2	NA	NA	TGCGCCAGCAGTGAGCGGGGGTCGCATGGCTACACCTTC	CASSERGSHGYTF
15	TRBV28	TRBJ2-7	NA	TRBD1	TGTGCCAGCAGTTCGACAGGGGGCGACTCCAACGAGCAGTACTTC	CASSSTGGDSNEQYF
16	TRBV18	TRBJ1-5	NA	TRBD1	TGTGCCAGCTCACCTTTGGACAGGGGAGGCAATCAGCCCCAGCATTTT	CASSPLDRGGNQPQHF
17	TRBV4-3	TRBJ2-2	NA	TRBD2	TGCGCCAGCAGCCAAGAAGCGGGAGCGGCGGACACCGGGGAGCTGTTTTTT	CASSQEAGAADTGELFF
14	TRBV27	TRBJ1-3	NA	TRBD1	TGTGCCAGCAGTCTCCGACAGGGGGGAAACACCATATATTTT	CASSLRQGGNTIYF
17	TRBV9	TRBJ2-5	NA	TRBD2	TGTGCCAGCAGCGTAGGCCTAGCGGGGGGGGTACGGGAGACCCAGTACTTC	CASSVGLAGGVRETQYF
11	TRBV28	TRBJ1-2	NA	NA	TGTGCCAGCAGTTCCGGACGGGACTACACCTTC	CASSSGRDYTF
14	TRBV10-2	TRBJ1-5	NA	NA	TGCGCCAGCAGTGAGGGCAGGGTTCTTCAGCCCCAGCATTTT	CASSEGRVLQPQHF
18	TRBV5-4	TRBJ2-3	NA	TRBD2	TGTGCCAGCAGCTCCCCGGGACTAGCGGGGGTGTCGGCAGATACGCAGTATTTT	CASSSPGLAGVSADTQYF
15	TRBV5-6	TRBJ2-7	few	NA	TGTGCCAGCAGCCGGCGGGACGGACTAACCTACGAGCAGTACTTC	CASSRRDGLTYEQYF
15	TRBV15	TRBJ1-1	NA	TRBD1	TGTGCCACCAGCAGAGGGACAGGGGGGAACACTGAAGCTTTCTTT	CATSRGTGGNTEAFF
12	TRBV30	TRBJ2-5	NA	NA	TGTGCCTGGAGTGGAGGTAGGAAGACCCAGTACTTC	CAWSGGRKTQYF
17	TRBV15	TRBJ2-1	once	NA	TGTGCCACCAGCAGAGAAAGAGCAGGGTGGGCCTACAATGAGCAGTTCTTC	CATSRERAGWAYNEQFF
14	TRBV6-5	TRBJ2-3	once	NA	TGTGCCAGCACCATGGGGCAGAACACAGATACGCAGTATTTT	CASTMGQNTDTQYF
13	TRBV5-1	TRBJ2-3	NA	NA	TGCGCCAGCAGGCCGGACAACGGAAATACGCAGTATTTT	CASRPDNGNTQYF
13	TRBV30	TRBJ2-1	NA	TRBD1	TGTGCCGGAGGGGACAGGGGATTGCATGAGCAGTTCTTC	CAGGDRGLHEQFF
21	TRBV5-1	TRBJ2-3	NA	TRBD2	TGCGCCAGCAGCCTAGTTACCGGGACTAGCGGGGGGACTTACCGCACAGATACGCAGTATTTT	CASSLVTGTSGGTYRTDTQYF
11	TRBV20-1	TRBJ2-2	NA	NA	TGCAGTGCCTTCAACACCGGGGAGCTGTTTTTT	CSAFNTGELFF
12	TRBV24-1	TRBJ2-5	NA	TRBD2	TGTGCCACCAGCTGGGGGGGGGAGACCCAGTACTTC	CATSWGGETQYF
12	TRBV28	TRBJ2-7	NA	TRBD1	TGTGCCAGCGGGACAGGGGGTTGGGAGCAGTACTTC	CASGTGGWEQYF
14	TRBV24-1	TRBJ1-5	NA	TRBD1	TGTGCCACCAGTGATCAGGGACAGGGACAGCCCCAGCATTTT	CATSDQGQGQPQHF
13	TRBV6-5	TRBJ2-3	NA	TRBD1	TGTGCCAGCACCAGACAGGGGACAGATACGCAGTATTTT	CASTRQGTDTQYF
16	TRBV7-8	TRBJ1-4	NA	TRBD1	TGTGCCAGCAGCGGCGTTCCGGGACAGACTAATGAAAAACTGTTTTTT	CASSGVPGQTNEKLFF
12	TRBV29-1	TRBJ1-1	NA	TRBD1	TGCAGCGTTCAGGGGGATGGAACTGAAGCTTTCTTT	CSVQGDGTEAFF
14	TRBV30	TRBJ1-6	few	TRBD1	TGTGCCTGGGACAGGGGAAGCTATAATTCACCCCTCCACTTT	CAWDRGSYNSPLHF
13	TRBV9	TRBJ1-2	NA	TRBD1	TGTGCCAGCAGCCTCGGACAGGGTCGGGGCTACACCTTC	CASSLGQGRGYTF
14	TRBV2	TRBJ1-2	NA	NA	TGTGCCAGCCCGGGGGAGGTGGATCACTATGGCTACACCTTC	CASPGEVDHYGYTF
14	TRBV30	TRBJ2-1	NA	NA	TGTGCCTGGATAGACTCCAGCTCCTACAATGAGCAGTTCTTC	CAWIDSSSYNEQFF